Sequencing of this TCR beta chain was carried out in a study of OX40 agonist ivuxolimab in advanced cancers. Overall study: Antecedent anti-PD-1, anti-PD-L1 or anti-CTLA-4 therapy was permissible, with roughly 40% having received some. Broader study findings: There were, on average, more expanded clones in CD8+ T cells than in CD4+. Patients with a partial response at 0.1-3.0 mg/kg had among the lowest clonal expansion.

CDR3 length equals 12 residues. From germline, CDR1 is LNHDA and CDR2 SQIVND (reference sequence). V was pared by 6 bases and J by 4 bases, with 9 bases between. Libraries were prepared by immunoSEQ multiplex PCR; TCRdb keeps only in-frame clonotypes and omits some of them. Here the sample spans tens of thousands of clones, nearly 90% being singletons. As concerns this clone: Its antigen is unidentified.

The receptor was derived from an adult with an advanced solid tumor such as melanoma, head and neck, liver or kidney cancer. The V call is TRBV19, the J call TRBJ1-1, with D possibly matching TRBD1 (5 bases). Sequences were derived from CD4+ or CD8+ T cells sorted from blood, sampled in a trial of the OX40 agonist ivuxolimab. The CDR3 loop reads CASRTGGTEAFF. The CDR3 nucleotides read TGTGCCAGTAGGACGGGGGGCACTGAAGCTTTCTTT.